The rows below give T cell receptor beta chains drawn from one sample of a study of T cell responses to AZD1222 COVID-19 vaccine. Generated by immunoSEQ multiplex PCR, the TCRdb table keeps only in-frame clones and is missing some. This table holds more than 100,000 clones, 87% found once. The sequenced sample was peripheral blood, obtained 28 days after the second AZD1222 dose. These TCRs come from an adult who received the AZD1222 COVID-19 vaccine. Both conserved end residues are part of each CDR3. A D gene is named only where the DNA matches it firmly. Clone size appears in some rows only: once, few, many, or a class for an expanded clone.

j_gene,d_gene,v_gene,abundance,CDR3nt,CDR3aa
TRBJ1-2,NA,TRBV29-1,NA,TGCAGCGTTCGCAGGGAGGTCGTTTATGGCTACACCTTC,CSVRREVVYGYTF
TRBJ1-5,NA,TRBV6-5,NA,TGTGCCAGCAGTCTAAGAATGGAAGGGCAGCCCCAGCATTTT,CASSLRMEGQPQHF
TRBJ1-5,NA,TRBV6-5,few,TGTGCCAGCAGGGCAAATAAGGGCAATCAGCCCCAGCATTTT,CASRANKGNQPQHF
TRBJ1-2,NA,TRBV7-6,NA,TGTGCCAGCAGCCCGGGACCTACTAACTATGGCTACACCTTC,CASSPGPTNYGYTF
TRBJ1-5,TRBD1,TRBV15,once,TGTGCCACCAGCAGAGGGATAGGGACAGGGACTCAGCCCCAGCATTTT,CATSRGIGTGTQPQHF
TRBJ1-6,NA,TRBV28,NA,TGTGCCAGCAGTATTAACGTCTGGGCAGGGCGTAGGTCACCCCTCCACTTT,CASSINVWAGRRSPLHF
TRBJ2-2,TRBD1,TRBV19,NA,TGTGCCAGTAATCTGGGACAGGGGTATTCCGGGGAGCTGTTTTTT,CASNLGQGYSGELFF
TRBJ1-6,NA,TRBV6-6,NA,TGTGCCAGCAGCCGGGATCTAAATTCACCCCTCCACTTT,CASSRDLNSPLHF
TRBJ1-5,NA,TRBV6-2/TRBV6-3,NA,TGTGCCAGCAGTTACAATCGGGGGGGTCAGCCCCAGCATTTT,CASSYNRGGQPQHF
TRBJ1-2,NA,TRBV29-1,NA,TGCAGCGTTGAAGGGTGGAAGGACTATGGCTACACCTTC,CSVEGWKDYGYTF
TRBJ2-2,NA,TRBV7-3,few,TGTGCCAGCAGCGTGTTACTTACCGGTGGGGAGCTGTTTTTT,CASSVLLTGGELFF
TRBJ2-1,TRBD1,TRBV2,NA,TGTGCCAGCAGTCCTCCGGGACAGCTATACAATGAGCAGTTCTTC,CASSPPGQLYNEQFF
TRBJ1-6,TRBD1,TRBV7-3,NA,TGTGCCCGGCGGGGACAGGGCAAATCACCCCTCCACTTT,CARRGQGKSPLHF
TRBJ2-1,NA,TRBV21-1,NA,TGTGCCAGCAGGTGGGACAGGGGGCTAAAGCCCTACAATGAGCAGTTCTTC,CASRWDRGLKPYNEQFF
TRBJ2-7,NA,TRBV5-1,once,TGCGCCAGCAGCTCGACTGCTTACGAGCAGTACTTC,CASSSTAYEQYF
TRBJ1-1,NA,TRBV5-6,NA,TGTGCCAGCAGCCCGGGTCTTATGAACACTGAAGCTTTCTTT,CASSPGLMNTEAFF
TRBJ1-5,TRBD1,TRBV4-1,NA,TGCGCCAGCAACCCAAGCCCGGGACAGCAGCCCCAGCATTTT,CASNPSPGQQPQHF
TRBJ1-5,NA,TRBV7-9,NA,TGTGCCAGCAGCTTGGACAGAGGTAATCAGCCCCAGCATTTT,CASSLDRGNQPQHF
TRBJ1-2,NA,TRBV28,NA,TGTGCCATAGGGGGGGGGCAGCTCGTCTATGGCTACACCTTC,CAIGGGQLVYGYTF
TRBJ2-5,TRBD1,TRBV5-5,NA,TGTGCCAGCAGCGCAACAGGGGGCCGAGAGACCCAGTACTTC,CASSATGGRETQYF
TRBJ1-3,TRBD1,TRBV10-3,NA,TGTGCCATCAGTGAGACCGAACAGGGGGTCCTTTCACATTTT,CAISETEQGVLSHF
TRBJ2-3,NA,TRBV15,NA,TGTGCCACCAGCAAAGACAGGGAGGGATTTTCCACAGATACGCAGTATTTT,CATSKDREGFSTDTQYF
TRBJ1-2,NA,TRBV6-5,NA,TGTGCCAGCAGGGCCCCGGTTAGAGAGGGCTACACCTTC,CASRAPVREGYTF
TRBJ1-3,NA,TRBV5-1,NA,TGCGCCAGCAGCTCCCTTCCCGAGCCCATCTCTGGAAACACCATATATTTT,CASSSLPEPISGNTIYF